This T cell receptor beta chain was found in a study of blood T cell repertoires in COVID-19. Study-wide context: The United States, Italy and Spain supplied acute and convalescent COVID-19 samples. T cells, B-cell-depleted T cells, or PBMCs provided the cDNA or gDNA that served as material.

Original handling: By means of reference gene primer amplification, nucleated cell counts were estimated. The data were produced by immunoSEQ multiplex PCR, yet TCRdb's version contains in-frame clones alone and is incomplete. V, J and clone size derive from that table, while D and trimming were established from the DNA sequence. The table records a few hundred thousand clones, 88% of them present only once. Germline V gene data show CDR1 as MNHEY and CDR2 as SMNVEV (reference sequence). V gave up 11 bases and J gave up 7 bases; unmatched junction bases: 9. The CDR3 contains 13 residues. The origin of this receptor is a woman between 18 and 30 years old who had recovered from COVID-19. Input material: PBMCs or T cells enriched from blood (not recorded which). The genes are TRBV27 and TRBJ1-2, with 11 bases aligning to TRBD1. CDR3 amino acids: CAVPDRGRGGYTF. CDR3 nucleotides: TGTGCCGTCCCGGACAGGGGGCGGGGTGGCTACACCTTC.